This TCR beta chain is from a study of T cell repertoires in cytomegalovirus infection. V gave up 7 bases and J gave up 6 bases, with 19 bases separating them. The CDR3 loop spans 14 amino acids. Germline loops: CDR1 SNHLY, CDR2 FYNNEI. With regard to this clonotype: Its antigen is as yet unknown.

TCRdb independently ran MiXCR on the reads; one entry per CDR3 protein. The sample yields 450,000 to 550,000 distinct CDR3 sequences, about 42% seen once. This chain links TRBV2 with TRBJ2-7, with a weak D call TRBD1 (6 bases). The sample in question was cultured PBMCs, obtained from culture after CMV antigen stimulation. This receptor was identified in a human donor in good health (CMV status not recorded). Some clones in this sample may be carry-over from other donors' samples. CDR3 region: CASKGSGQIGEQYF. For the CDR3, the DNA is TGTGCCAGCAAGGGGTCGGGACAAATAGGCGAGCAGTACTTC. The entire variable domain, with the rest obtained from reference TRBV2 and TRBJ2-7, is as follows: EPEVTQTPSHQVTQMGQEVILRCVPISNHLYFYWYRQILGQKVEFLVSFYNNEISEKSEIFDDQFSVERPDGSNFTLKIRSTKLEDSAMYFCASKGSGQIGEQYFGPGTRLTVT.